This record covers a single TCR beta chain. Its antigen is currently unknown. The data are from a study of vaccination and CD4 T cells after COVID-19. Across the whole study: Samples were taken after vaccination, a median of approximately 73 days after dose two, with a range of 14 to 241. General observations from the study: Convalescent patients displayed a median roughly 90% of reactive clones emerging only post-vaccination.

Sequencing of cultured CD4+ T cell DNA used the Oncomine TCR Beta short-read assay. TCRdb redid the calling of the PCR reads with MiXCR, one entry per CDR3 protein. The data show almost 8,500 distinct CDR3 sequences, with around 70% seen just once and around 38% held by the top ten. Noted treatment: approximately nine-day PBMC culture with coronavirus spike peptide pools or control peptides (ViraFEST assay). Half the growth medium was swapped for new IL-2 medium on days 3 and 7. V was cut by 7 bases and J by 7 bases, with 9 bases left in between. In germline, CDR1 is MNHNS, CDR2 SASEGT. The CDR3 is 11 amino acids.

The sequence was obtained from a human donor who had recovered from COVID-19. The chain combines TRBV6-1 with TRBJ2-3; D gene uncertain. The specimen sequenced was CD4+ T cells from blood, cultured in vitro. The CDR3 region has the DNA TGTGCCAGCATCTGGGGAAATACGCAGTATTTT. It specifies CASIWGNTQYF.